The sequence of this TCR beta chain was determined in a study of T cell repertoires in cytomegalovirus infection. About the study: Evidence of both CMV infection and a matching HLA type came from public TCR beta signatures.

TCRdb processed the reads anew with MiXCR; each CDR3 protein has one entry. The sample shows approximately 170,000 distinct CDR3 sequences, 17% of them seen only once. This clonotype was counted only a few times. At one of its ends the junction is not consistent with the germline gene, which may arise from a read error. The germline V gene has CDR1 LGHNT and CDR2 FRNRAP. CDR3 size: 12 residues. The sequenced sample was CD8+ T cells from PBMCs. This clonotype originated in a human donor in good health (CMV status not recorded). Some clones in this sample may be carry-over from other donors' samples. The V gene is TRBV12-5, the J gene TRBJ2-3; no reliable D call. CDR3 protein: CASGSSTDTQYF. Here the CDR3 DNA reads TGTGCTAGTGGTTCCAGCACGGATACGCAGTATTTT.